This T cell receptor beta chain was recorded in a study of identical twins' blood T cells. Study-wide context: About 50 million reads came from some 12 libraries, six alpha, six beta.

Study-level results: Each donor's most abundant TCRbeta clonotypes shared more CDR3 sequences with her twin than unrelated donors.

About this clonotype: Its matching antigen is unknown.

In germline, CDR1 is SGHNT, CDR2 YENEEA. The CDR3 loop spans 12 amino acids. V dropped 4 bases and J dropped 4 bases, with 6 bases sitting between them. All three twin pairs grew up together with likely shared infections and vaccines. Each TCR cDNA library carried sample-specific barcodes on both ends. TCRdb called the 5' RACE reads again in MiXCR, with one record for every CDR3 protein. The sample comprises fewer than 450,000 distinct CDR3 sequences, approximately 30% of which are singletons, and approximately 6.6% rests with the top ten. The sequencing input was PBMCs. This chain connects TRBV11-3 to TRBJ2-3; no clear D. This receptor was identified in a woman aged 18-49 years in good health. The CDR3 reads CASSYGADTQYF. The CDR3 DNA sequence: TGTGCCAGCAGCTACGGCGCAGATACGCAGTATTTT.